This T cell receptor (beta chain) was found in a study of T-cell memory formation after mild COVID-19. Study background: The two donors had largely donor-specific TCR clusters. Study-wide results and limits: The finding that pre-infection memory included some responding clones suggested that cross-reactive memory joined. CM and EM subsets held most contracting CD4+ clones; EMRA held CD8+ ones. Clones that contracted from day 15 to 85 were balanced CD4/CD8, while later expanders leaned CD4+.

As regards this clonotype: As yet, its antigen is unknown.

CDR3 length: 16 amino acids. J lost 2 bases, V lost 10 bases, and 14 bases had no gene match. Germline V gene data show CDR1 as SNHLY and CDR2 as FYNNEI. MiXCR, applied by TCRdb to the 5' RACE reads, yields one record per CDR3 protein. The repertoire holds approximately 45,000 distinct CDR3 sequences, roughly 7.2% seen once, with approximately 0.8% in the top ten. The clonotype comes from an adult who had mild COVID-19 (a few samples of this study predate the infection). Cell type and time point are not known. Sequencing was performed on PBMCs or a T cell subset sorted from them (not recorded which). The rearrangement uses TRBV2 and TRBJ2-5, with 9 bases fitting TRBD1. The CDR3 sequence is CATRTGDYGRQETQYF. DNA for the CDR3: TGTGCCACCCGGACAGGGGACTACGGTCGACAAGAGACCCAGTACTTC.